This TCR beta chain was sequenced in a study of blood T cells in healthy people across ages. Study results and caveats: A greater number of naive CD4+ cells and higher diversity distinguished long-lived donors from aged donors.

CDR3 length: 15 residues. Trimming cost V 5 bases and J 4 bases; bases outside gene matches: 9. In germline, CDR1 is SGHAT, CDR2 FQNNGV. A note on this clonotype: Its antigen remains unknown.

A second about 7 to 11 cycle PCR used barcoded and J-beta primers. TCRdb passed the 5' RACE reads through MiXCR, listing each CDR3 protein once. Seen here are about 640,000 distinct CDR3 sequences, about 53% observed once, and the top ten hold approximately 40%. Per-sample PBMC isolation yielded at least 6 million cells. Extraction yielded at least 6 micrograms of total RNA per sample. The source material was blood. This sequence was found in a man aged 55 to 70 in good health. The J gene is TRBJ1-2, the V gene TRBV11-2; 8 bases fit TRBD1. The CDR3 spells CASSPEDRAVYGYTF. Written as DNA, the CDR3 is TGTGCCAGCAGCCCAGAGGACAGGGCGGTCTATGGCTACACCTTC.